These 26 T cell receptor beta chains were sequenced from one sample in a study of blood T cells in healthy people across ages. A second PCR, run for roughly 7 to 12 cycles, used a sample-barcoded 5' primer plus a J-beta primer mix. TCRdb re-called the 5' RACE reads with MiXCR, one entry per CDR3 protein. The sample lists 1.5 million to 2 million distinct CDR3 sequences, just under 50% occurring once. The material sequenced was blood. The receptors shown here come from a woman aged 40 to 55 in good health.

This clonotype turned up a few times. The rearrangement links TRBV5-6 to TRBJ2-1, with D tentatively TRBD1 (6 bases). Trimming pared 6 bases from V and 4 bases from J, leaving 14 bases between. The CDR3 runs 14 residues. Germline-derived CDR1 and CDR2 are SGHDT and YYEEEE. CDR3 nucleotides: TGTGCCAGCACCACTGAGGACAGATACAATGAGCAGTTCTTC. Encoded protein: CASTTEDRYNEQFF.

This clonotype showed up just once. The rearrangement links TRBV7-9 to TRBJ1-5, with D unresolved. V was clipped by 1 base and J by 4 bases, with 8 bases between them. The germline V gene has CDR1 SEHNR and CDR2 FQNEAQ (reference sequence). This CDR3 region has 14 residues. The CDR3 sequence is CASSLGEVNQPQHF. CDR3 DNA sequence: TGTGCCAGCAGCTTAGGGGAGGTGAATCAGCCCCAGCATTTT.

The chain has TRBV24-1 and TRBJ1-5; 7 bases map to TRBD1. CDR1 KGHDR and CDR2 SFDVKD come from the germline V gene. This CDR3 has 14 residues. The ends lost 5 bases at V and 3 bases at J; junction bases unmatched: 3. The CDR3 here is CATSGRGFNQPQHF. As DNA, the CDR3 is TGTGCCACCAGTGGCAGGGGGTTCAATCAGCCCCAGCATTTT.

In its sample, this clonotype was seen many times. The V and J genes are TRBV29-1 and TRBJ2-6; D may be TRBD1 (6 bases). Germline CDR1 reads SQVTM; CDR2 reads ANQGSEA. This CDR3 region has 15 residues. V lost 2 bases and J 0 bases, leaving 8 bases between the germline ends. This chain's CDR3 is CSVETGSSGANVLTF. In nucleotides, the CDR3 is TGCAGCGTTGAAACAGGGTCCTCTGGGGCCAACGTCCTGACTTTC.

Note on this clonotype: One junction end does not reproduce the germline sequence, and a read error may be involved. This chain connects TRBV28 to TRBJ1-4; D uncertain. The CDR3 loop spans 13 amino acids. Germline loops: CDR1 MDHEN, CDR2 SYDVKM. The CDR3 protein is CATGKATNEKLFF. The DNA of the CDR3 is TGCGCCACCGGGAAGGCAACTAATGAAAAACTGTTTTTT.

V usage is TRBV6-5 and J usage is TRBJ2-2; perhaps D is TRBD1 or TRBD2 (5 bases each). This CDR3 is 18 amino acids long. Germline loops: CDR1 MNHEY, CDR2 SVGAGI. V was cut by 1 base and J by 2 bases, with 17 bases left in between. CDR3 region: CASSYFPDTGSNTGELFF. In nucleotides, the CDR3 is TGTGCCAGCAGTTACTTTCCGGACACGGGGTCTAACACCGGGGAGCTGTTTTTT.

V is TRBV7-9 and J is TRBJ2-5, with D perhaps assigned TRBD1 or TRBD2 (5 bases each). The CDR3 spans 14 residues. Trimming took off 5 bases at V and 5 bases at J, with 15 bases between the two ends. From germline, CDR1 is SEHNR and CDR2 FQNEAQ (reference sequence). The CDR3 reads CASSPGTVLETQYF. For the CDR3, the DNA is TGTGCCAGCAGCCCAGGGACGGTACTTGAGACCCAGTACTTC.

This clonotype was counted a few times. The chain carries TRBV6-2 or TRBV6-3 and TRBJ2-7; no definite D call. The CDR3 extends over 14 amino acids. The germline V and J ends were trimmed by 7 bases and 5 bases, with 18 bases remaining between them. CDR1 and CDR2 from the germline V gene are MNHEY and SVGEGT. CDR3 nucleotides: TGTGCCAGCACTCCAGCATGGTCTTCCCACGAGCAGTACTTC. This gives the protein CASTPAWSSHEQYF.

This chain connects TRBV20-1 to TRBJ2-3; D possibly corresponds to TRBD1 (7 bases). The germline V gene encodes CDR1 DFQATT and CDR2 SNEGSKA (reference sequence). Trimming removed 6 bases from V and 1 base from J, with 20 bases in between. The CDR3 has 16 residues. The CDR3 here is CSATPTTRGGTDTQYF. The CDR3 coding sequence is TGCAGTGCCACCCCAACAACCAGGGGGGGCACAGATACGCAGTATTTT.

This clonotype has only a few counts. The chain recombines TRBV29-1 with TRBJ2-3; unclear D gene. Between the trimmed V and J ends, which lost 7 bases and 3 bases, there was a span of 11 bases. CDR3 length: 12 residues. Germline CDR1 is SQVTM and CDR2 is ANQGSEA. Written as DNA, the CDR3 is TGCAGCGCCTCGATATTAACAGATACGCAGTATTTT. This gives the protein CSASILTDTQYF.

This clonotype was seen more than once but under ten times. This chain joins TRBV5-1 and TRBJ2-7; possibly TRBD2 for D (6 bases). V was pared by 4 bases and J by 0 bases, with 8 bases between. There are 13 residues in the CDR3. Germline CDR1 SGHRS, CDR2 YFSETQ. In DNA, the CDR3 is TGCGCCAGCAGCGGGGGGACCTCCTACGAGCAGTACTTC. Protein: CASSGGTSYEQYF.

The CDR3 DNA reads as TGTGCCAGCAGTTACTCGAGAGAACCTCCGTTCTTC. Amino acid sequence: CASSYSREPPFF. The J gene is TRBJ2-1, the V gene TRBV6-6; D call uncertain. Trimming shortened V by 0 bases and J by 15 bases, and 12 bases separated the two germline ends. The CDR3 is made up of 12 amino acids. Germline assignment: CDR1 MNHNY and CDR2 SVGAGI (reference sequence).

The chain carries TRBV14 and TRBJ2-4; D gene uncertain. Gene TRBJ2-7 matches the end of the DNA better, so the J call may be wrong. The length of the CDR3 is 13 residues. The germline CDR1 and CDR2 sequences are SGHDN and FVKESK. CDR3 coding DNA: TGTGCCAGCAGCGACTGGGCCAGATACGAGCAGTACTTC. Translated, it gives CASSDWARYEQYF.

The J gene is TRBJ1-1, the V gene TRBV4-2; 8 bases are shared with TRBD1. The CDR3 loop spans 18 amino acids. The germline gives CDR1 LGHNA, CDR2 YNFKEQ. V shed 0 bases, J shed 2 bases, and the junction held 11 bases outside the gene matches. The CDR3 nucleotides read TGTGCCAGCAGCCAAGATCTAGGACAGGGAGGTTATAACACTGAAGCTTTCTTT. Amino acid sequence: CASSQDLGQGGYNTEAFF.

The V gene is TRBV29-1, the J gene TRBJ2-3, with 10 bases identical to TRBD1. The CDR3 has 12 amino acids. The germline CDR1 and CDR2 sequences are SQVTM and ANQGSEA. V dropped 8 bases and J dropped 6; count of bases not matched to a gene: 5. The CDR3 region has the DNA TGCAGCACCAGACAGGGGGCGGATACGCAGTATTTT. Its translation: CSTRQGADTQYF.

The V gene is TRBV10-3, the J gene TRBJ2-7, with D possibly TRBD1 on 6 matching bases. Per the germline V gene, CDR1 is ENHRY and CDR2 is SYGVKD. V lost 10 bases and J 6 bases, leaving 19 bases between the germline ends. The CDR3 has 13 amino acids. DNA of the CDR3: TGTGCCACCGACGGGACACCAGTCTCCGAGCAGTACTTC. This encodes CATDGTPVSEQYF.

V and J are TRBV2 and TRBJ2-7; D is ambiguous. V lost 4 bases, J lost 3 bases, and 10 bases lay in between. The CDR3 length is 13 residues. CDR1 SNHLY and CDR2 FYNNEI come from the germline V gene. The CDR3 loop is CASSAELVYEQYF. In DNA, the CDR3 is TGTGCCAGCAGTGCAGAATTGGTCTACGAGCAGTACTTC.

This clonotype was found once. CDR3 protein: CASSSTGHGLYGYTF. As DNA, the CDR3 is TGTGCCAGCAGCTCTACGGGACACGGGCTCTATGGCTACACCTTC. The chain couples TRBV27 to TRBJ1-2; D is possibly TRBD1 (6 bases). Germline CDR1 MNHEY, CDR2 SMNVEV (reference sequence). V was shortened by 6 bases and J by 4 bases, with 18 bases between the two germline ends. The length of the CDR3 is 15 residues.

This rearrangement joins TRBV20-1 to TRBJ2-1, with TRBD2 matching 7 bases. In germline, CDR1 is DFQATT, CDR2 SNEGSKA (reference sequence). Trimming took 6 bases from V and 7 from J; bases not matched to a gene: 12. The CDR3 length is 14 residues. The CDR3 DNA follows: TGCAGTGCGCCGACTGGCGGGGGAGGAAATGAGCAGTTCTTC. Encoded protein: CSAPTGGGGNEQFF.

This clonotype was detected a few times. CDR3 sequence: CAISDGGFGDTQYF. The DNA for the CDR3 is TGTGCCATCAGTGACGGGGGATTCGGCGATACGCAGTATTTT. This sequence joins TRBV10-3 and TRBJ2-3; tentative D call: TRBD2 (6 bases). This CDR3 is built from 14 residues. V lost 3 bases and J lost 6, with 13 bases in between. Germline V lookup: CDR1 ENHRY, CDR2 SYGVKD.

The chain joins TRBV5-5 to TRBJ1-2, with TRBD1 identical over 7 bases. This CDR3 is built from 15 residues. Trimming cost V 3 bases and J 5 bases; bases outside gene matches: 10. The germline V gene encodes CDR1 SGHKS and CDR2 YYEKEE (reference sequence). CDR3 DNA: TGTGCCAGCAGCTCCCGGGACAGCGGTTGGTATGGCTACACCTTC. Translated, it gives CASSSRDSGWYGYTF.

The sample holds many counts of this clonotype. The chain joins TRBV7-2 to TRBJ2-7, with D maybe TRBD1 (6 bases). V lost 5 bases and J lost 2, with 16 bases in between. Germline CDR1 and CDR2: SGHTA and FQGNSA. The CDR3 is 15 residues long. DNA for the CDR3: TGTGCCAGCAGCCTTGCCGGGACAACTACCTACGAGCAGTACTTC. Its protein product is CASSLAGTTTYEQYF.

The chain has TRBV12-3 or TRBV12-4 and TRBJ2-1, with a weak D call TRBD1 (5 bases). Trimming shortened V by 3 bases and J by 7 bases, and 10 bases separated the two germline ends. This CDR3 is built from 13 residues. The CDR3 bases are TGTGCCAGCAGTTTTGGTTACAGGAATGAGCAGTTCTTC. This translates into CASSFGYRNEQFF.

The chain joins TRBV13 to TRBJ1-2; 10 bases match TRBD1. J lost 4 bases, V lost 5 bases, and 7 bases had no gene match. Germline CDR1 PRHDT, CDR2 FYEKMQ (reference sequence). This CDR3 contains 15 residues. This CDR3 is CASSPGTGDSYGYTF. The CDR3 coding sequence is TGTGCCAGCAGCCCCGGGACAGGGGATAGCTATGGCTACACCTTC.

The V call is TRBV20-1, the J call TRBJ2-1, with 8 nucleotides matching TRBD2. Per germline, CDR1 DFQATT and CDR2 SNEGSKA (reference sequence). The length of the CDR3 is 14 residues. Unmatched junction bases numbered 7, after V lost 3 bases and J lost 6 bases. The CDR3: CSARALAVLNEQFF. CDR3 bases: TGCAGTGCTAGGGCACTAGCGGTTCTCAATGAGCAGTTCTTC.

This chain uses TRBV20-1 with TRBJ1-2; 9 bases are shared with TRBD1. The J segment lost 6 bases and the V segment lost 5 bases, leaving 7 bases of the junction unmatched. The CDR3 covers 13 residues. Germline V gene data show CDR1 as DFQATT and CDR2 as SNEGSKA (reference sequence). In DNA, the CDR3 is TGCAGTGCTCTGGACAGGGGTACTGATGGCTACACCTTC. This translates into CSALDRGTDGYTF.